This T cell receptor beta chain comes out of a study of blood T cell repertoires in COVID-19. Clones were sequenced by immunoSEQ multiplex PCR, and TCRdb holds only the in-frame ones, with some missing. The repertoire consists of more than 75,000 clones, with around 88% occurring once and the leading ten covering roughly 8%. Unmatched junction bases numbered 3, after V lost 1 base and J lost 3 bases. Germline loops: CDR1 SGHVS, CDR2 FQNEAQ. This CDR3 region has 14 residues. The sample comprised peripheral blood. This sequence joins TRBV7-8 and TRBJ2-7; 7 bases are shared with TRBD1. This TCR derives from a man aged 25 to 40 with acute or convalescent COVID-19. The CDR3 DNA reads TGTGCCAGCAGCTTAGGACGACAGGGCTACGAGCAGTACTTC. Its translation is CASSLGRQGYEQYF.